This TCR beta chain was sequenced for a study of shared clonotypes between healthy human individuals. On this clone: Antigen unknown. Being one base from a much bigger clone, this may be a read error.

Study results and caveats: The study drew on few donors, limiting represented genetic and exposure-history diversity.

The CDR3 has 14 residues. Germline CDR1 is SGHAT and CDR2 is FQNNGV. J gave up 2 bases and V 5 bases, and 6 bases lay outside the gene matches. Sequencing used immunoSEQ multiplex PCR; TCRdb keeps in-frame clones, though not all of them. Of around 1,100,000 clones in the sample, 60% to 85% were seen once. V and J are TRBV11-2 and TRBJ2-7, with TRBD1 identical over 7 bases. Input material: memory CD4+ T cells from PBMCs. Indicated subset: CD45RA-negative fraction. This TCR was sampled from a young man in good health. Some clones in this sample may be carry-over from other donors' samples. The CDR3 here is CASSPGTATYEQYF. CDR3 nucleotides: TGTGCCAGCAGCCCCGGGACAGCCACCTACGAGCAGTACTTC.